The T cell receptor (beta chain) described here comes from a study of T-cell reconstitution after alpha-beta-depleted transplantation in children. J gave up 5 bases and V 2 bases, and 9 bases lay outside the gene matches. This CDR3 is built from 15 residues. From germline, CDR1 is DFQATT and CDR2 SNEGSKA (reference sequence). Unique molecular identifiers were incorporated when the TCRbeta library was constructed. TCRdb reprocessed the PCR reads via MiXCR and lists one record per CDR3 protein. The sample holds about 190,000 distinct CDR3 sequences; about 6.4% are singletons and the top ten take around 3.1%.

The chain recombines TRBV20-1 with TRBJ2-1; 7 bases fit TRBD2. The origin of this receptor is a human donor who donated a stem cell graft to a child with Wiskott-Aldrich syndrome. The sample in question was PBMCs from the stem cell graft donor, obtained from the stem cell graft. In DNA form, the CDR3 reads TGCAGTGCTAGACCATGGCGGGAGTTGAACAATGAGCAGTTCTTC. Residues: CSARPWRELNNEQFF.